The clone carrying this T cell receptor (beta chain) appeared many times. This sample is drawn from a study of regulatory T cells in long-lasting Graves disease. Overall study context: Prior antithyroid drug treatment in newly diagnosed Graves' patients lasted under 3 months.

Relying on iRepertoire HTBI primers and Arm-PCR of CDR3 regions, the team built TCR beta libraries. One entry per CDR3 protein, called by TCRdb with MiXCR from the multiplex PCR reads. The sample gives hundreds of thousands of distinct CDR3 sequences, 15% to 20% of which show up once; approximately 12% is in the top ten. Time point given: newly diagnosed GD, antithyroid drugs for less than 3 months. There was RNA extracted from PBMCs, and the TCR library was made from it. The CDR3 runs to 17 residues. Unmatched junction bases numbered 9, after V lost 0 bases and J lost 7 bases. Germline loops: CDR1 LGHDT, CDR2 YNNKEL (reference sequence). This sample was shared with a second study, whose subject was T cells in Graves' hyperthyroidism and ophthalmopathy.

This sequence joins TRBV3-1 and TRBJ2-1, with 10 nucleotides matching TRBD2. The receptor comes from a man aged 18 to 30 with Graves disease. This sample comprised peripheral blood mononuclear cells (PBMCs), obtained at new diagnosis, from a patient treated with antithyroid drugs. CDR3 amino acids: CASSQDEREGFRNEQFF. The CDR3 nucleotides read TGTGCCAGCAGCCAAGATGAGCGGGAGGGTTTTAGGAATGAGCAGTTCTTC.